The 10 T cell receptor beta chains listed next were all sequenced from one sample in a study of PD-1 blockade in classical Hodgkin lymphoma (dated by TCRdb to about 2020). The method behind the library was the immunoSEQ multiplex PCR assay. What TCRdb holds here is the immuneACCESS table cut down to in-frame rearrangements. Part of the clones is not present; checked against another copy, under half of the missing clones reflect an unresolved V gene, and the others are unexplained. This sample comprises about 110,000 clones, roughly nine tenths of them detected only once. Clones ranked in the top ten supply approximately 20% of the sample. The time point label on this specimen signifies: cycle 2 day 1 (C2D1) of nivolumab. Every trial patient had relapsed following autologous stem cell transplantation, and prior brentuximab vedotin exposure was what differed among cohorts A, B and C. This specimen was peripheral blood mononuclear cells (PBMCs), taken before the second cycle of nivolumab. These receptors were taken from a human donor with classical Hodgkin lymphoma.

V gene TRBV27 combines with J gene TRBJ2-2, with D hard to call. V lost 8 bases and J lost 5, with 18 bases in between. The CDR3 covers 15 residues. Germline V gene data show CDR1 as MNHEY and CDR2 as SMNVEV (reference sequence). The CDR3 DNA sequence: TGTGCCAGCGAGTACCCCAGTTTAGGGACCGGGGAGCTGTTTTTT. Protein sequence: CASEYPSLGTGELFF.

The rearrangement uses TRBV9 and TRBJ2-7; 10 nucleotides match TRBD1. The germline V gene has CDR1 SGDLS and CDR2 YYNGEE. CDR3 length: 14 residues. V dropped 4 bases and J dropped 5; count of bases not matched to a gene: 6. CDR3 residues: CASSSDRGRNEQYF. CDR3 sequence (DNA): TGTGCCAGCAGCTCAGACAGGGGGCGCAACGAGCAGTACTTC.

This chain joins TRBV28 and TRBJ1-1, with D possibly matching TRBD1 (5 bases). Germline CDR1 MDHEN, CDR2 SYDVKM. The V and J ends lost 3 bases and 1 base respectively, with 9 bases between them. This CDR3 region has 14 residues. The CDR3 reads CASSLLQENTEAFF. CDR3 DNA: TGTGCCAGCAGTTTGCTACAGGAGAACACTGAAGCTTTCTTT.

The chain has TRBV27 and TRBJ1-1; the D is unclear. The V end was cut by 1 base, the J end by 1 base, with 4 bases between. Germline V CDR1 and CDR2: MNHEY, SMNVEV (reference sequence). The CDR3 has 13 amino acids. The CDR3 sequence: CASSLYPNTEAFF. The CDR3 DNA is TGTGCCAGCAGTTTATACCCGAACACTGAAGCTTTCTTT.

V is TRBV30 and J is TRBJ1-5, with a possible D match to TRBD1 (5 bases). The CDR3 consists of 15 residues. CDR1 is GTSNPN, CDR2 SVGIG, per germline (reference sequence). The germline V and J ends were trimmed by 0 bases and 1 base, with 10 bases remaining between them. CDR3 region: CAWSVAGGSNQPQHF. The CDR3 DNA is TGTGCCTGGAGTGTAGCGGGGGGGAGCAATCAGCCCCAGCATTTT.

The chain employs TRBV10-3 and TRBJ2-7; D assignment may be TRBD1 or TRBD2 (6 bases each). The V gene lost 4 bases and the J gene lost 2 bases, with 15 bases spanning the gap. CDR3 length: 15 amino acids. Germline lookup yields CDR1 ENHRY and CDR2 SYGVKD. CDR3 residues: CAISGGLAKTYEQYF. CDR3 sequence (DNA): TGTGCCATCAGTGGGGGGCTAGCGAAGACCTACGAGCAGTACTTC.

CDR3 DNA sequence: TGTGCCAGCAGCTGGACAAGTCTGAACACTGAAGCTTTCTTT. Its translation: CASSWTSLNTEAFF. The V gene is TRBV5-6, the J gene TRBJ1-1; D may be TRBD1 (5 bases). The CDR3 has 14 amino acids. The germline V gene encodes CDR1 SGHDT and CDR2 YYEEEE. V lost 3 bases, J lost 0 bases, and 9 bases lay in between.

As for this clone: This same CDR3 is encoded by further DNA sequences in the sample. V gene TRBV7-2 combines with J gene TRBJ1-1, with D uncertain. The V and J ends lost 3 bases and 5 bases respectively, with 4 bases between them. The CDR3 length is 11 residues. Germline values: CDR1 SGHTA, CDR2 FQGNSA. The CDR3 DNA reads TGTGCCAGCAGCTTGGGAACTGAAGCTTTCTTT. Protein sequence: CASSLGTEAFF.

V usage is TRBV6-6 and J usage is TRBJ2-1, with D maybe TRBD2 (7 bases). The V gene's germline CDR1 is MNHNY and CDR2 SVGAGI (reference sequence). V was cut by 2 bases and J by 6 bases, with 14 bases left in between. The CDR3 consists of 15 residues. In DNA, the CDR3 is TGTGCCAGCAGTTACGCTAGCGGACAGAGCAATGAGCAGTTCTTC. This gives the protein CASSYASGQSNEQFF.

The chain carries TRBV4-3 and TRBJ1-2; a possible D gene is TRBD1 (5 bases). V shed 5 bases and J shed 8 bases, with 15 bases lying between them. This CDR3 is built from 13 residues. Germline values: CDR1 LGHNA, CDR2 YSLEER. Here the CDR3 DNA reads TGCGCCAGCAGCAAAAGTCGAGGGGTCGGCTACACCTTC. Its protein product is CASSKSRGVGYTF.